This T cell receptor (beta chain) was sequenced in a study of OX40 agonist ivuxolimab in advanced cancers. Study background: Across the patients, intravenous ivuxolimab was delivered every 2 weeks at 0.01 to 10 mg/kg.

Baseline was the first blood sampling point, followed by cycle 4 day 1 and cycle 7 day 1. The CDR3 totals 14 residues. The junction had 6 bases not matched to a gene; V was cut back by 5 bases and J by 6 bases. Method: immunoSEQ multiplex PCR; TCRdb's copy keeps in-frame clones and lacks some. The data show fewer than 70,000 clones, around 86% seen once. Study-wide results and caveats: Blood T cells, both CD4+ and CD8+, expanded clonally by week 6 at 0.1 to 3.0 mg/kg.

About this clone itself: Its antigen is not known.

V usage is TRBV6-7 and J usage is TRBJ2-7; 11 bases are shared with TRBD1. Being an ORF, TRBV6-7 has a function that is uncertain. Source: CD4+ or CD8+ T cells sorted from blood, taken in a trial of the OX40 agonist ivuxolimab. The clonotype originates from an adult with an advanced solid tumor such as melanoma, head and neck, liver or kidney cancer. The CDR3 sequence: CASSLSGTGGEQYF. Written as DNA, the CDR3 is TGTGCCAGCAGTCTCTCCGGGACAGGGGGCGAGCAGTACTTC.